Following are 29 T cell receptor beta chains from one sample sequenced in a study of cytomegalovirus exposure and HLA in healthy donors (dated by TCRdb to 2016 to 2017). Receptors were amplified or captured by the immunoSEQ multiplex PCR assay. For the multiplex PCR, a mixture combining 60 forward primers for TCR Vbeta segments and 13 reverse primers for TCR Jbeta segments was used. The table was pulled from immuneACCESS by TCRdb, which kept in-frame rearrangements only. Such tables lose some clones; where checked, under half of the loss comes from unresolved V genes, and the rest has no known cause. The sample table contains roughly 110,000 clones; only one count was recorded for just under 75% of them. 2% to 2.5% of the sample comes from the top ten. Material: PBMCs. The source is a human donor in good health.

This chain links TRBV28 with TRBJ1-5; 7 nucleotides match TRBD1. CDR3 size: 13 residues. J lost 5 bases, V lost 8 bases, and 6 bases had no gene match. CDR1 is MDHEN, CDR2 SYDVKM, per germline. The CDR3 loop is CASHGQVDQPQHF. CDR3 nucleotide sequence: TGTGCCAGCCATGGACAGGTAGATCAGCCCCAGCATTTT.

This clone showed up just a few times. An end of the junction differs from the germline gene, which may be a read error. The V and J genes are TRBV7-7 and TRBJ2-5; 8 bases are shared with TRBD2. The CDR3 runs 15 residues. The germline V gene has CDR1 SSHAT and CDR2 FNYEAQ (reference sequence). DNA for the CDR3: TGTGCTAGCAGCTTAGCCGGGGGGGCCGTGGAGACCCAGTACTTC. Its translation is CASSLAGGAVETQYF.

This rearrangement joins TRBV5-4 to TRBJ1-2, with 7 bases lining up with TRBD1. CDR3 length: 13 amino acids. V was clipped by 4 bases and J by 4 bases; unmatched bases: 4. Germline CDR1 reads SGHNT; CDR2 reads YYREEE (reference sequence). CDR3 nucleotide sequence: TGTGCCAGCAGCGATGACAGGGCCTATGGCTACACCTTC. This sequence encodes CASSDDRAYGYTF.

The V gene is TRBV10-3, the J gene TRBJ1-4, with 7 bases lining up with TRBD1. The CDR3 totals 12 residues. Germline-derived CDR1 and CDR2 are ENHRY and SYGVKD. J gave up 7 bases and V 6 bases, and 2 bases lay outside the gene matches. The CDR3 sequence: CAIRGTAEKLFF. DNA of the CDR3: TGTGCCATCAGGGGGACAGCTGAAAAACTGTTTTTT.

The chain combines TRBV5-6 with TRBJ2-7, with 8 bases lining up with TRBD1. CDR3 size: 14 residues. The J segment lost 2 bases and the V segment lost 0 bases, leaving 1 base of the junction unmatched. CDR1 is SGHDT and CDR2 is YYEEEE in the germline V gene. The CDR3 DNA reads TGTGCCAGCAGCTTGGTGGGACAGGCCTACGAGCAGTACTTC. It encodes CASSLVGQAYEQYF.

In nucleotides, the CDR3 is TGTGCCAGCAGTTATGCTACCTCCGAGCAGTACTTC. Amino acids: CASSYATSEQYF. This rearrangement joins TRBV28 to TRBJ2-7; D is undetermined. V was cut by 4 bases and J by 6 bases, with 10 bases left in between. The CDR3 has 12 amino acids. Germline CDR1 reads MDHEN; CDR2 reads SYDVKM.

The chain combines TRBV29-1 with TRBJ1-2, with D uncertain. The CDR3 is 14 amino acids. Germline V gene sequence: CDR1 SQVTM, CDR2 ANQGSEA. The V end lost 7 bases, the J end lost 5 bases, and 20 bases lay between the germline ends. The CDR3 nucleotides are TGCAGCGCGGAGAGTGTCCCTTCGTTTTATGGCTACACCTTC. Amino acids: CSAESVPSFYGYTF.

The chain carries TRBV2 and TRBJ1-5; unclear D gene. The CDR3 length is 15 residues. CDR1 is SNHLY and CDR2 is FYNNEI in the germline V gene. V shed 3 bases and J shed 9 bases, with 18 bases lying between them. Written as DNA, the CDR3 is TGTGCCAGCAGTGAGTCTGGCAGCTTAGCGGGGCCCCAGCATTTT. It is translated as CASSESGSLAGPQHF.

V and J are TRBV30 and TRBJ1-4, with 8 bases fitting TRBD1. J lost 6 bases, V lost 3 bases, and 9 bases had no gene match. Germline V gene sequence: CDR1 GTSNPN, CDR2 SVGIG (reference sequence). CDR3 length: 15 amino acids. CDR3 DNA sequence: TGTGCCTGGAGCCAGGGGGCCACGCTCGATGAAAAACTGTTTTTT. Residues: CAWSQGATLDEKLFF.

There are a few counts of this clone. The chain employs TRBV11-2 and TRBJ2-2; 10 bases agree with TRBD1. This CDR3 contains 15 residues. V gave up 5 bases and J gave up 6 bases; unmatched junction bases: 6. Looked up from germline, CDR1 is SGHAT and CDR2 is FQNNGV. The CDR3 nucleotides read TGTGCCAGCAGCGTGGGACAGGGGAAGGCCGGGGAGCTGTTTTTT. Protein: CASSVGQGKAGELFF. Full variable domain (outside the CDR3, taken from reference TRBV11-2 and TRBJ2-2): EAGVAQSPRYKIIEKRQSVAFWCNPISGHATLYWYQQILGQGPKLLIQFQNNGVVDDSQLPKDRFSAERLKGVDSTLKIQPAKLEDSAVYLCASSVGQGKAGELFFGEGSRLTVL.

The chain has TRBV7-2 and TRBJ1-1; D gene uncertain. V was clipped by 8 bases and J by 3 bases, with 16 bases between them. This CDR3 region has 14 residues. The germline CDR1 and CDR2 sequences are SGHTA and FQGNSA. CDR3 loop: CASVHGEAHTEAFF. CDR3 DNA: TGTGCCAGCGTCCATGGGGAGGCGCACACTGAAGCTTTCTTT. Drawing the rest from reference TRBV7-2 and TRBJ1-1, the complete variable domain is GAGVSQSPSNKVTEKGKDVELRCDPISGHTALYWYRQSLGQGLEFLIYFQGNSAPDKSGLPSDRFSAERTGGSVSTLTIQRTQQEDSAVYLCASVHGEAHTEAFFGQGTRLTVV.

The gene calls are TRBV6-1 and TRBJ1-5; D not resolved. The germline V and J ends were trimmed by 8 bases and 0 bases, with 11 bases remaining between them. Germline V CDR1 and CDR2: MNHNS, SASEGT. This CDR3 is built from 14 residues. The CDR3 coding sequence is TGTGCCAGCTCACGGACTCATAGCAATCAGCCCCAGCATTTT. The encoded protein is CASSRTHSNQPQHF.

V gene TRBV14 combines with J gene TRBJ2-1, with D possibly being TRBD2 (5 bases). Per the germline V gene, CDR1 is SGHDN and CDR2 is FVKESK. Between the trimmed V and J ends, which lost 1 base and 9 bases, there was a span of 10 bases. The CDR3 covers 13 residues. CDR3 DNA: TGTGCCAGCAGCCAAGCCCGACGGGGTGAGCAGTTCTTC. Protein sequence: CASSQARRGEQFF.

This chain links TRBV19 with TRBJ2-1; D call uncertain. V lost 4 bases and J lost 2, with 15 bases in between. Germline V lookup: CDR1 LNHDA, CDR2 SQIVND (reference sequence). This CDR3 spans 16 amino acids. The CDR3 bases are TGTGCCAGTAGTACGCCCAGCAGGCCGACCTACAATGAGCAGTTCTTC. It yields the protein CASSTPSRPTYNEQFF.

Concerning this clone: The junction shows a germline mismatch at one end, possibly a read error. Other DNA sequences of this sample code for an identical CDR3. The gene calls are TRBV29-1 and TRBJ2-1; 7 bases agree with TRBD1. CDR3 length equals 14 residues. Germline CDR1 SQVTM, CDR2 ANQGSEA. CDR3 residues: CSVSQGTEYNEQFF. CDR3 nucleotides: TGCAGCGTTTCCCAAGGGACAGAATACAATGAGCAATTCTTC.

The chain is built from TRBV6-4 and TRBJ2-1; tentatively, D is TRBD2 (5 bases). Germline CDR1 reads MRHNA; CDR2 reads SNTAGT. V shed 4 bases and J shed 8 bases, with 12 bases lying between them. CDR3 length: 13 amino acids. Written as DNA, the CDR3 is TGTGCCAGCAGTGTCTCCGAGGAGGATGAGCAGTTCTTC. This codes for CASSVSEEDEQFF.

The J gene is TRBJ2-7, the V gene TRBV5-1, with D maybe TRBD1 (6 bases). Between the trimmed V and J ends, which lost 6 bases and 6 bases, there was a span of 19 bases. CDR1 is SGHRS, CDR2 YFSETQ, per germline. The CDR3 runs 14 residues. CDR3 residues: CASNLLGAGAEQYF. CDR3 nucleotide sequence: TGCGCCAGCAACCTTTTGGGGGCAGGAGCCGAGCAGTACTTC.

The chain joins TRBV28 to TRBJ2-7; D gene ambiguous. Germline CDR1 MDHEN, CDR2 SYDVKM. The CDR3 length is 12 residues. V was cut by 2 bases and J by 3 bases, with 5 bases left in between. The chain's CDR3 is CASSLLRYEQYF. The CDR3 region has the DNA TGTGCCAGCAGTTTACTGCGCTACGAGCAGTACTTC.

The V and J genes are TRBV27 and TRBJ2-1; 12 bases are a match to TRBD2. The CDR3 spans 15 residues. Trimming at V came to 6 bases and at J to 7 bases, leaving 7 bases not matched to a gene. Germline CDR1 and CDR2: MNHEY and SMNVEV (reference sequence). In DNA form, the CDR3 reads TGTGCCAGCAGCCAGACTAGCGGGAGAGGAAATGAGCAGTTCTTC. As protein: CASSQTSGRGNEQFF.

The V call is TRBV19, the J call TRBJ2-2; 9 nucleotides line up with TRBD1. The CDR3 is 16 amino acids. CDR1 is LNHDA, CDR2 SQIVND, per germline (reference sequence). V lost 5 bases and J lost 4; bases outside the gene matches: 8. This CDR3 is CASSLTGGRITGELFF. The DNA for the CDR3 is TGTGCCAGTAGTTTAACAGGGGGCCGGATCACCGGGGAGCTGTTTTTT.

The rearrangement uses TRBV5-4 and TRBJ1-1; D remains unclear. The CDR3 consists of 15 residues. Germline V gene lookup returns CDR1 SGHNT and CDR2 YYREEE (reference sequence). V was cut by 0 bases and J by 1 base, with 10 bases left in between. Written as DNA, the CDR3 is TGTGCCAGCAGCTTGGGTATACGGGAGAACACTGAAGCTTTCTTT. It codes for CASSLGIRENTEAFF. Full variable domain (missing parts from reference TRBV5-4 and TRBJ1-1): ETGVTQSPTHLIKTRGQQVTLRCSSQSGHNTVSWYQQALGQGPQFIFQYYREEENGRGNFPPRFSGLQFPNYSSELNVNALELDDSALYLCASSLGIRENTEAFFGQGTRLTVV.

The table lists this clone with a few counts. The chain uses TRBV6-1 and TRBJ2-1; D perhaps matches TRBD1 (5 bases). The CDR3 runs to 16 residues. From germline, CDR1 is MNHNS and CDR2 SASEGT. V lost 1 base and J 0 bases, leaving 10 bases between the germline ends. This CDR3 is CASSEVGGHSYNEQFF. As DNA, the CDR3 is TGTGCCAGCAGTGAAGTGGGCGGACACTCCTACAATGAGCAGTTCTTC.

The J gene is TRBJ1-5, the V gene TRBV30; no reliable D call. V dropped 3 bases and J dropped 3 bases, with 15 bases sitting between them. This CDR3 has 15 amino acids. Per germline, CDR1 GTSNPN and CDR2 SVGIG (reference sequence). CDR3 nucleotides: TGTGCCTGGAGCGTGACGGGGATTTCCAATCAGCCCCAGCATTTT. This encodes CAWSVTGISNQPQHF. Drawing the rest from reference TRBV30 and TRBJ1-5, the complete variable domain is SQTIHQWPATLVQPVGSPLSLECTVEGTSNPNLYWYRQAAGRGLQLLFYSVGIGQISSEVPQNLSASRPQDRQFILSSKKLLLSDSGFYLCAWSVTGISNQPQHFGDGTRLSIL.

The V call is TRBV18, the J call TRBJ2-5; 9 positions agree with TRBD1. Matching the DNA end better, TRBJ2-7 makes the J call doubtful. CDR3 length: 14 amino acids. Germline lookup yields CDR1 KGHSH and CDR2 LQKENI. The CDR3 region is CASSSGTGSYEQYF. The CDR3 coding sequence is TGTGCCAGCTCTTCCGGGACAGGGTCCTACGAGCAGTACTTC.

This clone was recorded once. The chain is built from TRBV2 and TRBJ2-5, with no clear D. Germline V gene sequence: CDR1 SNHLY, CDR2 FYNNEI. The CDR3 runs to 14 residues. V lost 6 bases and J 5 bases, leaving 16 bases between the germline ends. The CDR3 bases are TGTGCCAGCAGCCGCCGCTCACCAGGCGAGACCCAGTACTTC. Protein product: CASSRRSPGETQYF.

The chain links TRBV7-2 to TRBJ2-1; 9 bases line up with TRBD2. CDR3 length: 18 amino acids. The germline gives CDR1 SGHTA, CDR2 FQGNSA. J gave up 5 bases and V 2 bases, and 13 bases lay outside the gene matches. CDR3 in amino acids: CASSLLRGVTSGNNEQFF. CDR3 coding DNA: TGTGCCAGCAGCTTATTAAGGGGGGTGACTAGCGGAAACAATGAGCAGTTCTTC.

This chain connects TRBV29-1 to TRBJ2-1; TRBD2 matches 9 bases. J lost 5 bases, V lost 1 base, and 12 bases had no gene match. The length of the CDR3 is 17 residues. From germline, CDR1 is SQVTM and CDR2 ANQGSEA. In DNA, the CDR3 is TGCAGCGTTGAAGTAGAATTAGCGGGAGCGTTACACAATGAGCAGTTCTTC. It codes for CSVEVELAGALHNEQFF.

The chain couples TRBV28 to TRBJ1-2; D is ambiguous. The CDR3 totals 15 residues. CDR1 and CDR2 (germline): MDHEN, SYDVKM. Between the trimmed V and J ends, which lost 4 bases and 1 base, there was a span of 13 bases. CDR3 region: CASSSVLPNNYGYTF. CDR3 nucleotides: TGTGCCAGCAGTTCGGTCCTGCCTAATAACTATGGCTACACCTTC.

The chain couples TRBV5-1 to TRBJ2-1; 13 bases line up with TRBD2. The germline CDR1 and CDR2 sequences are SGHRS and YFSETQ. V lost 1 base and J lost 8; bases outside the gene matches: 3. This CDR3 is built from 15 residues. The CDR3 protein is CASSLQLAGGDEQFF. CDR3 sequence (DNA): TGCGCCAGCAGCTTGCAACTAGCGGGAGGGGATGAGCAGTTCTTC.